The next 6 T cell receptor beta chains were all read from a single sample in a study of OX40 agonist ivuxolimab in advanced cancers. TCRdb's copy holds only in-frame clones and misses some; the assay was immunoSEQ multiplex PCR. Of about 60,000 clones in the sample, approximately 83% are singletons; the top ten hold approximately 2.8%. The input for sequencing was CD4+ or CD8+ T cells sorted from blood, taken in a trial of the OX40 agonist ivuxolimab. These receptors originate from an adult with an advanced solid tumor such as melanoma, head and neck, liver or kidney cancer.

A note on this clone: A junction end diverges from the germline sequence, so it may reflect a read error. This sample also contains other DNA sequences that code for the same CDR3. The rearrangement links TRBV2 to TRBJ1-4, with D tentatively TRBD1 (6 bases). The CDR3 totals 13 residues. CDR1 SNHLY and CDR2 FYNNEI come from the germline V gene. The CDR3 bases are TGCGCCAGTACAGGGATTGCTAATGAAAAACTGTTTTTT. Its protein is CASTGIANEKLFF. Combining the CDR3 with reference TRBV2 and TRBJ1-4 gives the whole variable domain EPEVTQTPSHQVTQMGQEVILRCVPISNHLYFYWYRQILGQKVEFLVSFYNNEISEKSEIFDDQFSVERPDGSNFTLKIRSTKLEDSAMYFCASTGIANEKLFFGSGTQLSVL.

The chain combines TRBV6-5 with TRBJ2-7, with TRBD1 identical over 7 bases. The CDR3 runs to 12 residues. J gave up 3 bases and V 5 bases, and 1 base lay outside the gene matches. CDR1 is MNHEY, CDR2 SVGAGI, per germline. CDR3: CASSGQDYEQYF. As DNA, the CDR3 is TGTGCCAGCAGTGGACAGGACTACGAGCAGTACTTC.

The V and J genes are TRBV27 and TRBJ2-5, with 7 bases that match TRBD2. Germline CDR1 is MNHEY and CDR2 is SMNVEV (reference sequence). The CDR3 totals 14 residues. Trimming took 8 bases from V and 1 from J; bases not matched to a gene: 7. The CDR3, as DNA: TGTGCCAGCGGGCTGCGGGGGAGCCAAGAGACCCAGTACTTC. It specifies CASGLRGSQETQYF.

On this clone: The identical CDR3 is also encoded by other nucleotide sequences in the sample. This rearrangement joins TRBV30 to TRBJ1-2; D remains unclear. Germline lookup yields CDR1 GTSNPN and CDR2 SVGIG (reference sequence). V gave up 3 bases and J gave up 1 base, with 9 bases separating them. This CDR3 is built from 13 residues. CDR3 in amino acids: CAWSLGINYGYTF. CDR3 bases: TGTGCCTGGAGCCTGGGGATTAACTATGGCTACACCTTC.

This clone was observed a single time. The chain has TRBV13 and TRBJ1-1; D ambiguous. From germline, CDR1 is PRHDT and CDR2 FYEKMQ (reference sequence). V lost 2 bases and J lost 1, with 8 bases in between. The CDR3 has 14 residues. CDR3 residues: CASSLSPGNTEAFF. The CDR3 bases are TGTGCCAGCAGCTTATCCCCGGGGAACACTGAAGCTTTCTTT.

The V call is TRBV19, the J call TRBJ2-7, with D unclear. This CDR3 contains 11 residues. The V end lost 4 bases, the J end lost 6 bases, and 7 bases lay between the germline ends. Germline V CDR1 and CDR2: LNHDA, SQIVND (reference sequence). The chain's CDR3 is CASSSRFEQYF. CDR3 sequence (DNA): TGTGCCAGTAGTAGCAGGTTCGAGCAGTACTTC.